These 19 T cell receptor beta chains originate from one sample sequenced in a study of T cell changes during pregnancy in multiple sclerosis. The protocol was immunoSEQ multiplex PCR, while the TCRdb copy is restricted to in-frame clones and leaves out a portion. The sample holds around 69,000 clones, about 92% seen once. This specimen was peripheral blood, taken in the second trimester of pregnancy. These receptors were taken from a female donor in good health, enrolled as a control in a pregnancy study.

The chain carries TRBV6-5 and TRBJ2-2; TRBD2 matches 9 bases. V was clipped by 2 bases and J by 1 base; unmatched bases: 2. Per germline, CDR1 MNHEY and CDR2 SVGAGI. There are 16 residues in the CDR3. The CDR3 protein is CASSYEAGGNTGELFF. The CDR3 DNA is TGTGCCAGCAGTTACGAAGCGGGAGGGAACACCGGGGAGCTGTTTTTT.

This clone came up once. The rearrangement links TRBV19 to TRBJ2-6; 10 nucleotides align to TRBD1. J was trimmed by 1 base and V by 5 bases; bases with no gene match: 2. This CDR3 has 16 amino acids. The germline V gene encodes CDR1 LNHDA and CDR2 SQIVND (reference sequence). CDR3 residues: CASSWDRGSGANVLTF. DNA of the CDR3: TGTGCCAGTAGTTGGGACAGGGGATCTGGGGCCAACGTCCTGACTTTC.

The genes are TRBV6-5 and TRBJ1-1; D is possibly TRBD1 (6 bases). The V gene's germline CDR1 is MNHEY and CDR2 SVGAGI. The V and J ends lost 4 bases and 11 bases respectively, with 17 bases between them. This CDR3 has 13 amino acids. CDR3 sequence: CASSLTGKAEAFF. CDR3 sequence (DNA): TGTGCCAGCAGTTTAACAGGGAAGGCGGAGGCTTTCTTT.

The CDR3 protein is CASSFAGTGAGDGYTF. CDR3 bases: TGTGCCAGCAGCTTCGCGGGGACTGGGGCTGGTGATGGCTACACCTTC. The chain employs TRBV5-6 and TRBJ1-2, with D perhaps TRBD1 (5 bases). V was clipped by 2 bases and J by 6 bases, with 20 bases between them. The germline gives CDR1 SGHDT, CDR2 YYEEEE. The CDR3 consists of 16 residues.

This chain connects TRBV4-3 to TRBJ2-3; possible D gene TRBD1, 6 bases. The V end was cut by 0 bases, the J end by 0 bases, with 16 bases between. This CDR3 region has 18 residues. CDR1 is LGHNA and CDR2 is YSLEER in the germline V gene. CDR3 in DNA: TGCGCCAGCAGCCAAGATCCTTTACAGGGAACTAGCACAGATACGCAGTATTTT. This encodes CASSQDPLQGTSTDTQYF.

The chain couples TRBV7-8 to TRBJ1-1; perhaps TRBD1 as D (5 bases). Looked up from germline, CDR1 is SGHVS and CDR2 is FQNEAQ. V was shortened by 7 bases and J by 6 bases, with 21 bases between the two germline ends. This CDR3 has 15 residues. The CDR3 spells CASTLTGGLGAEAFF. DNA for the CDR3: TGTGCCAGCACCCTAACGGGAGGGCTAGGGGCTGAAGCTTTCTTT.

The CDR3 nucleotides read TGTGCCAGCTCACCACGGGGCGGTCAAGGGATCTACGAGCAGTACTTC. It specifies CASSPRGGQGIYEQYF. The V call is TRBV18, the J call TRBJ2-7; possibly TRBD1 for D (5 bases). V lost 1 base and J lost 3, with 16 bases in between. The CDR3 is 16 residues long. Germline V gives CDR1 KGHSH, CDR2 LQKENI.

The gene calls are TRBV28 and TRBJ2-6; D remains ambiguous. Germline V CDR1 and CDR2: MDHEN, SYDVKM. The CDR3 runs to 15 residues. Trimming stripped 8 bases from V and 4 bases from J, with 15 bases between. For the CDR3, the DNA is TGTGCCAGCCTGGCGAGTCTACTAGGGGCCAACGTCCTGACTTTC. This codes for CASLASLLGANVLTF.

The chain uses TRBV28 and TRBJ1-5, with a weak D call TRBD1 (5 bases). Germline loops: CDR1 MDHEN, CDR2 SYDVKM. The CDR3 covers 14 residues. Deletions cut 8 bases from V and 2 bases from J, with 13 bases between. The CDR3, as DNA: TGTGCCAGCGGATCTTTGGGGCGCAATCAGCCCCAGCATTTT. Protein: CASGSLGRNQPQHF.

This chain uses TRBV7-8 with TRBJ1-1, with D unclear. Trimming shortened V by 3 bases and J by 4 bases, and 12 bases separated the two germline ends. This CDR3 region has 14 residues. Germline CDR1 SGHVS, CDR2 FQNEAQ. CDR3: CASSFPAPGTEAFF. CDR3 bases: TGTGCCAGCAGCTTTCCCGCTCCGGGCACTGAAGCTTTCTTT.

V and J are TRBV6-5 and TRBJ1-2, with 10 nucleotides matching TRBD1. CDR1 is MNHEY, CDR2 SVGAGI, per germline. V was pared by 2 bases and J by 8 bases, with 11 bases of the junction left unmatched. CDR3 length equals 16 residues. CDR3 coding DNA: TGTGCCAGCAGTTACACGACCCCTGACAGGGGGCGAGGCTACACCTTC. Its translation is CASSYTTPDRGRGYTF.

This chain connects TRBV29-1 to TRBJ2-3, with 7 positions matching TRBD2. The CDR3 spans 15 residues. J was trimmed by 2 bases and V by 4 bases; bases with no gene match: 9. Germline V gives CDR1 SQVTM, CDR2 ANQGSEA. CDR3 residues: CSVGLFGGITDTQYF. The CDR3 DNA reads TGCAGCGTTGGGCTTTTCGGGGGGATCACAGATACGCAGTATTTT.

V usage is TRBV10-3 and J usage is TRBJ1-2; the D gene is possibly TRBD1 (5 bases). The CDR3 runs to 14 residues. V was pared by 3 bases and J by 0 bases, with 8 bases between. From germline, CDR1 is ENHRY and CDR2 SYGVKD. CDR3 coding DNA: TGTGCCATCAGTGATAGGGGAACTAACTATGGCTACACCTTC. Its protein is CAISDRGTNYGYTF.

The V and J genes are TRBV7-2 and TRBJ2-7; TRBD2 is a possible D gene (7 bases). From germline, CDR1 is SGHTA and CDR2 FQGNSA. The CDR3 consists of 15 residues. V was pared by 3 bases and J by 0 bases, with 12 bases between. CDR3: CASSLTGGRSYEQYF. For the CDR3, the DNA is TGTGCCAGCAGCTTGACGGGGGGCCGCTCCTACGAGCAGTACTTC.

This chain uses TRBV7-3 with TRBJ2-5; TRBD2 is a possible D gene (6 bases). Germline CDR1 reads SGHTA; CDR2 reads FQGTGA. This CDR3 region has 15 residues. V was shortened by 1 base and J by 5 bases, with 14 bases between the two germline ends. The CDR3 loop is CASSLSGTSQETQYF. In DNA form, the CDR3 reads TGTGCCAGCAGCTTAAGCGGGACCTCCCAGGAGACCCAGTACTTC.

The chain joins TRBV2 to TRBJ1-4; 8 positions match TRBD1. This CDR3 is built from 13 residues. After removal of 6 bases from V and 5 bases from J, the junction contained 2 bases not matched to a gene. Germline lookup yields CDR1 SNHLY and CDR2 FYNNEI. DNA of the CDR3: TGTGCCAGCAGCAGACAGGGGAATGAAAAACTGTTTTTT. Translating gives CASSRQGNEKLFF.

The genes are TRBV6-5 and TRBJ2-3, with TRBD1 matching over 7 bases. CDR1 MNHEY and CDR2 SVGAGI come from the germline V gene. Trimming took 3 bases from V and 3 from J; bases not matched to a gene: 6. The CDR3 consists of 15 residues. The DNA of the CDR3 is TGTGCCAGCAGTTATTCGGACAGGAAGACAGATACGCAGTATTTT. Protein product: CASSYSDRKTDTQYF.

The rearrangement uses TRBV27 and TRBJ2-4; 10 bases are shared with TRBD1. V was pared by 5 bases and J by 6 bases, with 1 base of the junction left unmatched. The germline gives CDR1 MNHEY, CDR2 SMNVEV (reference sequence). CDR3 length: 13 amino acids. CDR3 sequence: CASSRTGGNIQYF. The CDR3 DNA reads TGTGCCAGCAGTAGGACAGGGGGAAACATTCAGTACTTC.

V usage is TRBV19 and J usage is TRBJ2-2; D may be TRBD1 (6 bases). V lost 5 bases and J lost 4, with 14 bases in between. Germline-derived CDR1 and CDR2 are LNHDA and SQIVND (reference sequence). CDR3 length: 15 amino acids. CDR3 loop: CASSDDRRSTGELFF. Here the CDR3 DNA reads TGTGCCAGTAGTGATGACAGGAGGAGCACCGGGGAGCTGTTTTTT.